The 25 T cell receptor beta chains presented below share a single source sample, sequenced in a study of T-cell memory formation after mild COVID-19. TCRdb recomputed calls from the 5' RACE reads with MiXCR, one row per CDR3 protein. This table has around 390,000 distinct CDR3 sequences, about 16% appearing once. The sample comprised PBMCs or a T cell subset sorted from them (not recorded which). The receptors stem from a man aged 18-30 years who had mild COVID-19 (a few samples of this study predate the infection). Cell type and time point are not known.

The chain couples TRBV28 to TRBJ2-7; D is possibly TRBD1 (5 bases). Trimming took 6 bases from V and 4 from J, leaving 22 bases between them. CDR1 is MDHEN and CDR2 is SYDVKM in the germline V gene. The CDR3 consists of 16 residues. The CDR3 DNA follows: TGTGCCAGCAGCCCAGAACTCCTAGACAGTCCTTACGAGCAGTACGTC. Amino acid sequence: CASSPELLDSPYEQYV.

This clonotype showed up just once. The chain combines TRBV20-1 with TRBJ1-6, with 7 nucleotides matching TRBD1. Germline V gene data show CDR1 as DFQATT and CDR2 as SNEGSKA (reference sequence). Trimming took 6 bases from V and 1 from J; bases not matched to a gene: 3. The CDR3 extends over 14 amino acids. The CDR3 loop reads CSAEDRSYNSPLHF. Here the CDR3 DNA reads TGCAGTGCCGAGGACAGGTCCTATAATTCACCCCTCCACTTT.

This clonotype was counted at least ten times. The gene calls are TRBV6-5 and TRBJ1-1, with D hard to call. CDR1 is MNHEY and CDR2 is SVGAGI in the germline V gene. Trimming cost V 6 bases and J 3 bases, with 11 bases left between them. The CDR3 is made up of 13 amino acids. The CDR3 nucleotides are TGTGCCAGCAGCCAGACTCGAGACACTGAAGCTTTCTTT. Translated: CASSQTRDTEAFF.

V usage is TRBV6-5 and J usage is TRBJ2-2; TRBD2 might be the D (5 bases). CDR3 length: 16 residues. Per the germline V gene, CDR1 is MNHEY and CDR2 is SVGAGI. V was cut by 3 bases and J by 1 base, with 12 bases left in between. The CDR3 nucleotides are TGTGCCAGCAGTTATTCGGTCGGGGAGAACACCGGGGAGCTGTTTTTT. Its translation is CASSYSVGENTGELFF.

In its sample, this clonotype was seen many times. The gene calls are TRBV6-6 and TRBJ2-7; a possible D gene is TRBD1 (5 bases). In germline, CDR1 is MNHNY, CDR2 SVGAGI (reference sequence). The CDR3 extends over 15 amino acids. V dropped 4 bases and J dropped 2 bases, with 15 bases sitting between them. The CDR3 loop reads CASSSVFGQTYEQYV. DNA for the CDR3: TGTGCCAGCAGTTCCGTCTTCGGACAAACCTACGAGCAGTACGTC.

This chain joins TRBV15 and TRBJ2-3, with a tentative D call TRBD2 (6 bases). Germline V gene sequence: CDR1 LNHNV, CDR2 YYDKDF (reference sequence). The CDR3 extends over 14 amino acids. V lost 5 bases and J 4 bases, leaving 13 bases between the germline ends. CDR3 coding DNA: TGTGCCACCAGCGGAGGGTGGGGCGCAGATACGCAGTATTTT. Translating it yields CATSGGWGADTQYF.

In DNA, the CDR3 is TGTGCCAGCAGCCTGACTAGCTACGAGCAGTTCTTC. It specifies CASSLTSYEQFF. The chain joins TRBV25-1 to TRBJ2-1, with TRBD2 matching over 7 bases. The CDR3 loop spans 12 amino acids. Germline loops: CDR1 MGHDK, CDR2 SYGVNS. Unmatched junction bases numbered 6, after V lost 6 bases and J lost 10 bases.

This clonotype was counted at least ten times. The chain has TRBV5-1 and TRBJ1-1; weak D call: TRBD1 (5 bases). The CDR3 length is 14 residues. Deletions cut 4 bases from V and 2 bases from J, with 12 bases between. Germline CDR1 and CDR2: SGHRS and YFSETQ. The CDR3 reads CASSETASNTEAFF. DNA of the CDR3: TGCGCCAGCAGCGAGACAGCTTCCAACACTGAAGCTTTCTTT.

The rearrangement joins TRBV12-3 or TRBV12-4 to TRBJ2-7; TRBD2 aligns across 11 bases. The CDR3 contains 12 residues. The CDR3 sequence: CASSLAGGEQYV. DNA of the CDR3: TGTGCCAGCAGTCTAGCGGGGGGCGAGCAGTACGTC.

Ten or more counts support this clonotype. The CDR3 nucleotides are TGCAGCGTTGGTGAGGGCACAACGAACACTGAAGCTTTCTTT. It specifies CSVGEGTTNTEAFF. This rearrangement joins TRBV29-1 to TRBJ1-1, with unresolved D. Germline V CDR1 and CDR2: SQVTM, ANQGSEA. This CDR3 region has 14 residues. Trimming pared 4 bases from V and 1 base from J, leaving 13 bases between. The full variable domain, completed using reference TRBV29-1 and TRBJ1-1, is SAVISQKPSRDICQRGTSLTIQCQVDSQVTMMFWYRQQPGQSLTLIATANQGSEATYESGFVIDKFPISRPNLTFSTLTVSNMSPEDSSIYLCSVGEGTTNTEAFFGQGTRLTVV.

CDR3 nucleotide sequence: TGCGCCAGCAGCCAATCCAGGTCCGACCCGGACATTCAGTACTTC. It encodes CASSQSRSDPDIQYF. The chain combines TRBV4-1 with TRBJ2-4; D is unresolved. CDR3 length equals 15 residues. Germline loops: CDR1 MGHRA, CDR2 YSYEKL. V was cut by 2 bases and J by 8 bases, with 16 bases left in between.

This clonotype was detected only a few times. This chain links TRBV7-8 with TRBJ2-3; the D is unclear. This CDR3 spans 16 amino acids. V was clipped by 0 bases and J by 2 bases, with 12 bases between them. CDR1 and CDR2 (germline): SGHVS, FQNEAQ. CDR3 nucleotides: TGTGCCAGCAGCTTAGCGGAACCGTTGGTCACAGATACGCAGTATTTT. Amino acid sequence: CASSLAEPLVTDTQYF.

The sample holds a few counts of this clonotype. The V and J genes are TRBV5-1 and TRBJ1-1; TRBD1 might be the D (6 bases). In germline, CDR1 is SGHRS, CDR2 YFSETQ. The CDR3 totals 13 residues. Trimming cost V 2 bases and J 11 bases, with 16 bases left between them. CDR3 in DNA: TGCGCCAGCAGCTTAAATCAGGGGCGCCGCGCTTTCTTT. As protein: CASSLNQGRRAFF.

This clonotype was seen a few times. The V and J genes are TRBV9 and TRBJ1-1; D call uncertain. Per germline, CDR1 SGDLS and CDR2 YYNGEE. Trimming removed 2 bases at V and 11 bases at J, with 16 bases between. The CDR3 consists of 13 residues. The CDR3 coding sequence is TGTGCCAGCAGCGTCGAGTTAGAGGGAACCGCTTTCTTT. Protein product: CASSVELEGTAFF.

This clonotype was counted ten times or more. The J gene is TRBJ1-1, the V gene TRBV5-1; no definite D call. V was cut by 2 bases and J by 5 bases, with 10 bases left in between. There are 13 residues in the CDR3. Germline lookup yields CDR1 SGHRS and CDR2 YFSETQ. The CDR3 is CASSLGLRTEAFF. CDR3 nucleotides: TGCGCCAGCAGCTTAGGGTTAAGAACTGAAGCTTTCTTT.

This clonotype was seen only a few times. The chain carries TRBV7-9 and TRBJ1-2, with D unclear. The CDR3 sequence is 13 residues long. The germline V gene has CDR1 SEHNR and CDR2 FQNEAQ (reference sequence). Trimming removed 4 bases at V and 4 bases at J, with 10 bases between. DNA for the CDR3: TGTGCCAGCAGCTCCTACGGCCCCTATGGCTACACCTTC. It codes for CASSSYGPYGYTF.

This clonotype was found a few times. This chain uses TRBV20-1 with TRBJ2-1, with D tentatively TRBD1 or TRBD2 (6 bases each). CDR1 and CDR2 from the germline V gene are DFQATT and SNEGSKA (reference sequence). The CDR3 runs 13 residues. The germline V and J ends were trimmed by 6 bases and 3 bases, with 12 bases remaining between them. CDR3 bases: TGCAGTGCGAGTGAGGGGGGCTACAATGAGCAGTTCTTC. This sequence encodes CSASEGGYNEQFF.

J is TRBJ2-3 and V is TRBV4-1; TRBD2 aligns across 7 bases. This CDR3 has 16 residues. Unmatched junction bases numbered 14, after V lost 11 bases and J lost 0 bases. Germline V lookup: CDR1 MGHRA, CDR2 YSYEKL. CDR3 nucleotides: TGCGCCGGCGGCGGGGGTCCCTTCGCTAGCACAGATACGCAGTATTTT. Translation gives CAGGGGPFASTDTQYF.

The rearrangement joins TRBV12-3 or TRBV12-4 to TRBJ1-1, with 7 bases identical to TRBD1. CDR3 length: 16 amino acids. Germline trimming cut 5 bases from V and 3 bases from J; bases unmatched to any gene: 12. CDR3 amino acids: CASSRWLGGSYTEAFF. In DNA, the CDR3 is TGTGCCAGCAGTAGATGGCTAGGGGGCTCATACACTGAAGCTTTCTTT.

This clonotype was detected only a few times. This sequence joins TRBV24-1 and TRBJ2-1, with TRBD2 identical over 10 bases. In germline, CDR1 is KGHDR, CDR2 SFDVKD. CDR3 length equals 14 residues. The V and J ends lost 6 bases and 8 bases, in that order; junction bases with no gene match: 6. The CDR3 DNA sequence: TGTGCCACCAGTCGCGTAGCGGGGGGCCATGAGCAGTTCTTC. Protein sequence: CATSRVAGGHEQFF.

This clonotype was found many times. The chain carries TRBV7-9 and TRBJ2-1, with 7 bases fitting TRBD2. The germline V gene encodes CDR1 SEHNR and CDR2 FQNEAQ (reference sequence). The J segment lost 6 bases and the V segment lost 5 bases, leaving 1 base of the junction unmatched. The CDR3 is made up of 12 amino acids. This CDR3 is CASSGRGNEQFF. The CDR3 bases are TGTGCCAGCAGCGGGAGGGGCAATGAGCAGTTCTTC.

CDR3 protein: CASSYMGVINTEAFF. The CDR3 DNA reads TGTGCCAGCAGTTACATGGGGGTGATAAACACTGAAGCTTTCTTT. V is TRBV6-5 and J is TRBJ1-1; D is perhaps TRBD1 (5 bases). Germline CDR1 MNHEY, CDR2 SVGAGI. The ends were cut back, 2 bases at V and 2 bases at J, with 12 bases in the middle. The CDR3 consists of 15 residues.

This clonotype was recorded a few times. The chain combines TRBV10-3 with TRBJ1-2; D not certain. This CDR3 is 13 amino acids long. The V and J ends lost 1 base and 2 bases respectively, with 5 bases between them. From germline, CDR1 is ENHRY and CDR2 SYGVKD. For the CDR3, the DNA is TGTGCCATCAGTGAGTACGAGAACTATGGCTACACCTTC. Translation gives CAISEYENYGYTF.

CDR3 sequence: CASSSQGSKNIQYF. DNA of the CDR3: TGCGCCAGCAGCAGTCAGGGGTCCAAAAACATTCAGTACTTC. V usage is TRBV5-1 and J usage is TRBJ2-4; weak D call: TRBD1 (6 bases). The CDR3 length is 14 residues. V shed 4 bases and J shed 2 bases, with 10 bases lying between them. Germline loops: CDR1 SGHRS, CDR2 YFSETQ.

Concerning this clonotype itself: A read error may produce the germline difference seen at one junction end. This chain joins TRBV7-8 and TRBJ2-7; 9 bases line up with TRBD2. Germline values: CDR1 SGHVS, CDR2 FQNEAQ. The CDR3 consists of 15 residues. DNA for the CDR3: TGTGCCAGCAGCCTTCTAGCGGGGAACTCCCACGAGCAGTACTTC. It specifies CASSLLAGNSHEQYF.